The rows below give T cell receptor beta chains drawn from one sample of a study of vaccination and CD4 T cells after COVID-19. Their recognized antigens are unknown. TCRdb processed the PCR reads anew with MiXCR; each CDR3 protein has one entry. The sample carries several thousand distinct CDR3 sequences, approximately 40% recorded once. Sequenced material: CD4+ T cells from blood, cultured in vitro. These receptor sequences come from a human donor in good health. Each CDR3 is given without its conserved first and last residue. Each record gives: V gene, J gene, CDR3 protein.

TRBV2	TRBJ1-2	ATRTELPSGYT
TRBV9	TRBJ1-1	ASSVAGDTEAF
TRBV7-6	TRBJ2-3	ASSFGPRGNTDTQY
TRBV14	TRBJ1-1	ASSAQAHTEAF
TRBV19	TRBJ1-5	ASSRGGYQPQH
TRBV7-2	TRBJ1-1	ASSKQGARVNTEAF
TRBV6-1	TRBJ1-1	ASSDFGGSRYTEAF
TRBV6-5	TRBJ2-7	ASSYSRGQGYEQY
TRBV6-1	TRBJ1-6	ASSEGPDNSPLH
TRBV7-2	TRBJ2-3	ASSKTSGGDTQY
TRBV27	TRBJ1-2	ASSLGGMAYGYT
TRBV5-1	TRBJ1-2	ASSWKGTDGYT
TRBV21-1	TRBJ1-2	ASSKGTGHGYT
TRBV12-3/TRBV12-4	TRBJ2-7	ASSRYEPGSHEQY
TRBV25-1	TRBJ1-1	ASSSVQGREEAF